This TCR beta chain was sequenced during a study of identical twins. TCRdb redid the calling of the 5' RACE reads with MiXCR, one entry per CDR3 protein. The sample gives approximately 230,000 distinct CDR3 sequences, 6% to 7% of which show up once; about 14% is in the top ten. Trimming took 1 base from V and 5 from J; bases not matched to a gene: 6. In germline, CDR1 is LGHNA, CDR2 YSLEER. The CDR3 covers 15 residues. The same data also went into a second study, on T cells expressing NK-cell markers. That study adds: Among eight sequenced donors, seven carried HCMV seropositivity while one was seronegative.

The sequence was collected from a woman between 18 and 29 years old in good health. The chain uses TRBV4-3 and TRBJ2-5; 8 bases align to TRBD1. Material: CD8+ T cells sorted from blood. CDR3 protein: CASSQGAGGLETQYF. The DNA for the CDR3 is TGCGCCAGCAGCCAAGGTGCAGGGGGCCTGGAGACCCAGTACTTC.